This T cell receptor (beta chain) was identified during a study of cytomegalovirus exposure and HLA in healthy donors. PCR amplification relied on 60 Vbeta primers (plus 13 Jbeta primers). Assay: immunoSEQ multiplex PCR; the TCRdb copy retains only in-frame clones and omits some. The sample includes about 220,000 clones, roughly 75% of them seen just once. This receptor was identified in a woman under 40 in good health and CMV-seronegative. The sequencing sample was made of PBMCs.

CDR3 sequence: CASSEIAGVGNEQFF. The CDR3 DNA is TGTGCCAGCAGTGAGATAGCGGGAGTTGGCAATGAGCAGTTCTTC. This chain connects TRBV2 to TRBJ2-1; TRBD2 matches at 9 bases. The V gene end was trimmed by 3 bases and the J gene end by 6 bases; junction bases not matched to a gene: 6. Germline V gene sequence: CDR1 SNHLY, CDR2 FYNNEI. The CDR3 covers 15 residues.